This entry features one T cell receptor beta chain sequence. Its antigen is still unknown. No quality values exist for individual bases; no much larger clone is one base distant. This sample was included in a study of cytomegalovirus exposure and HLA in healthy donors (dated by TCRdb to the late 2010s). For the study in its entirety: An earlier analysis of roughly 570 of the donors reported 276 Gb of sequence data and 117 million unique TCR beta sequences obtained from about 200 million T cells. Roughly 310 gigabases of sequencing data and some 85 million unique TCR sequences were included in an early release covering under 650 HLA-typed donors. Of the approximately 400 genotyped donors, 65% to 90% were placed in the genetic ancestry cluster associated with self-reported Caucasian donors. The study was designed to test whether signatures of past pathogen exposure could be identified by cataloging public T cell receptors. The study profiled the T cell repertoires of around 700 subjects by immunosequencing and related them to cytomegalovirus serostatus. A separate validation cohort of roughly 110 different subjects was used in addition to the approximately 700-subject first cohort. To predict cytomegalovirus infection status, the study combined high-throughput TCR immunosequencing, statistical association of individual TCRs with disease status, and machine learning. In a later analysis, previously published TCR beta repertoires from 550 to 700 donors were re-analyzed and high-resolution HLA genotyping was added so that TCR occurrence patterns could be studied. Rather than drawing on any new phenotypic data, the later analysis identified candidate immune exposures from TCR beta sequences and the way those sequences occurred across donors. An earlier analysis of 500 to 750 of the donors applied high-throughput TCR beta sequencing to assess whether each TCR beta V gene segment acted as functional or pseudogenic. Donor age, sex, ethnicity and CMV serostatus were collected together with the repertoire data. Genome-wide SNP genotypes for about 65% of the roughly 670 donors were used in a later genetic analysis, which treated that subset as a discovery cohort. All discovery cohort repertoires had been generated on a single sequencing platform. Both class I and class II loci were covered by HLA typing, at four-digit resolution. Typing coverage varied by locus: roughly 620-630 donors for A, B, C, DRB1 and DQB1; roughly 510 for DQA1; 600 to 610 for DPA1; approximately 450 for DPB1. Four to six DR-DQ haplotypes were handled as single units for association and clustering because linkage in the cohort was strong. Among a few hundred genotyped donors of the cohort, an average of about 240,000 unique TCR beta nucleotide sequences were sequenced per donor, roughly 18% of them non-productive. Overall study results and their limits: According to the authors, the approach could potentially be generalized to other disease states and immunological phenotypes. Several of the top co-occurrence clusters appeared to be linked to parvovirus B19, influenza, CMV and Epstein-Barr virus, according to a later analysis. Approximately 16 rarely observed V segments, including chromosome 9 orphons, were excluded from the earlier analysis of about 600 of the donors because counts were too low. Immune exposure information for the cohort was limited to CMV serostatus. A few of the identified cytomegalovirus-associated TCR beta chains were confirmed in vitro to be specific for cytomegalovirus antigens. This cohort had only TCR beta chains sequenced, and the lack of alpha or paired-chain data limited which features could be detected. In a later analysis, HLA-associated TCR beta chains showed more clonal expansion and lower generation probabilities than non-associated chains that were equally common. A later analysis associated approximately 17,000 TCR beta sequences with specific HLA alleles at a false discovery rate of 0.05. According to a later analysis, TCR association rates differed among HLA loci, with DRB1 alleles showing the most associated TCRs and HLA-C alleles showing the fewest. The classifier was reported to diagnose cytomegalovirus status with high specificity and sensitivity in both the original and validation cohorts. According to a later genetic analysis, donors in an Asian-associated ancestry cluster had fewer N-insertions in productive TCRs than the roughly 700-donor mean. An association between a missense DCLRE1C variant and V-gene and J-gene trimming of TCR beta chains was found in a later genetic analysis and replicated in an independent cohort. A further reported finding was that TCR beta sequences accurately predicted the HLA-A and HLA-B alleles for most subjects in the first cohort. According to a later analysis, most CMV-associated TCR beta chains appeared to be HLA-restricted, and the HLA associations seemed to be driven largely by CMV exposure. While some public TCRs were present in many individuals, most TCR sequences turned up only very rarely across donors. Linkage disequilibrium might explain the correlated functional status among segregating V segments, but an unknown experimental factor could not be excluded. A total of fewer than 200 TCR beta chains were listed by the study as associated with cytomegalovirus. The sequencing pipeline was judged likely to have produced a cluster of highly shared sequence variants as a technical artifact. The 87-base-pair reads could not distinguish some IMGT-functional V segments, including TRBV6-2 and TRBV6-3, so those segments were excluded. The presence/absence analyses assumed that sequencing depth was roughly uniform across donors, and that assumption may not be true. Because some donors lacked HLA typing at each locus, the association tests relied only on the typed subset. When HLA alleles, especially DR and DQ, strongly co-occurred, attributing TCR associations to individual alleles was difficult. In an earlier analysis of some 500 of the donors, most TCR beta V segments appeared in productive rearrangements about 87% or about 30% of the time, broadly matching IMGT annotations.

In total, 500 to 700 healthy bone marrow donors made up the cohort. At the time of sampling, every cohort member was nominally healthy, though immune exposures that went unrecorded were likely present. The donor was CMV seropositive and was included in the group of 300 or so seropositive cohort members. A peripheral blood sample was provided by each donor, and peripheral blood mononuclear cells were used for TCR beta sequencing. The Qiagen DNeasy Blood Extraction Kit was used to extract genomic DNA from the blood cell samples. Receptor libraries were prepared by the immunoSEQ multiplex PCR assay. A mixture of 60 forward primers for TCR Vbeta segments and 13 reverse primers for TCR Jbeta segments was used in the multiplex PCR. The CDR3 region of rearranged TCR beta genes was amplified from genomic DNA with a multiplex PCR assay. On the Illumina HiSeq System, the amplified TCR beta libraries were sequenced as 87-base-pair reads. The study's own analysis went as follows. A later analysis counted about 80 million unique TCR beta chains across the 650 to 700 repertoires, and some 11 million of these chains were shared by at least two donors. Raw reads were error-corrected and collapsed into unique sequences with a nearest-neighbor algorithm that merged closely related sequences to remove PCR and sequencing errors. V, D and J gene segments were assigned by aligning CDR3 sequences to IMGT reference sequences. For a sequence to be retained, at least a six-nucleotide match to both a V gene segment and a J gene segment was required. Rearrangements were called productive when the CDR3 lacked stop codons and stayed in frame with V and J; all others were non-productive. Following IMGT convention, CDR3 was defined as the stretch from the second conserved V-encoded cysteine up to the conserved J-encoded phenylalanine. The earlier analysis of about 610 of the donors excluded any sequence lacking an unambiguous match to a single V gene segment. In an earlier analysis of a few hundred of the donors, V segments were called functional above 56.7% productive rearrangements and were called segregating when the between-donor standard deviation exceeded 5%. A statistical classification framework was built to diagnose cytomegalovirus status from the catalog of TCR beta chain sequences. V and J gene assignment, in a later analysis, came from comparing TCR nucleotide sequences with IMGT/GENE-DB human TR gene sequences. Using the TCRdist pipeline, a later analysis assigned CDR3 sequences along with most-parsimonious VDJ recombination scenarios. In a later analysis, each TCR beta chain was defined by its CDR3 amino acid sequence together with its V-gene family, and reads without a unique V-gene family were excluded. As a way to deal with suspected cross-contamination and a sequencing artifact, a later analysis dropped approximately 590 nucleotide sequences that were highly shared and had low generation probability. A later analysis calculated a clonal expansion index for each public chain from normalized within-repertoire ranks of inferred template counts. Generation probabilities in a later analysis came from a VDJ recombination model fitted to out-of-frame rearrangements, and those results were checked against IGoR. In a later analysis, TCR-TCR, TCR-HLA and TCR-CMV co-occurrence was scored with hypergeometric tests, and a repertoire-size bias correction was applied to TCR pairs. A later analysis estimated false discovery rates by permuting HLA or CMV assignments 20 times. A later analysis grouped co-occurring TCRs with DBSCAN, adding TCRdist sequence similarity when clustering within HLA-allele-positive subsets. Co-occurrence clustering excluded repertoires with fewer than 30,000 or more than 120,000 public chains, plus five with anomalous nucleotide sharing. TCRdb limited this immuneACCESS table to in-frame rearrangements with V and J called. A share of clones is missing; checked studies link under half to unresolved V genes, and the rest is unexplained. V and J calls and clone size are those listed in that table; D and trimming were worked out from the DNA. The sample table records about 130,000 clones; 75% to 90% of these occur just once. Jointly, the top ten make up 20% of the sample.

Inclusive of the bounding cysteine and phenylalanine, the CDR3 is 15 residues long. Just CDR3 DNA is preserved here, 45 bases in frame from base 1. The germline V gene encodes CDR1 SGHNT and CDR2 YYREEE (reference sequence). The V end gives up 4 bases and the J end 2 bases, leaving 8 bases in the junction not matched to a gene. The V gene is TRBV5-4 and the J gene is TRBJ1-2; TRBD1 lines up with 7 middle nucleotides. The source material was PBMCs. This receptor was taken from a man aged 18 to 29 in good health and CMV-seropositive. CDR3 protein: CASSGRQGQNYGYTF. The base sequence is TGTGCCAGCAGCGGTCGACAGGGTCAGAACTATGGCTACACCTTC.